The clone carrying this T cell receptor beta chain was seen many times. The antigen is undetermined. This entry is derived from a study of CD8 T cells in ankylosing spondylitis. Findings and caveats of the study: A TCR beta motif of 8 or 9 highly homologous variants appeared characteristic of ankylosing spondylitis blood. A subset of motif variants has previously been described in the synovial fluid and blood of reactive arthritis. Disease-linked clones proved CD8+ and comparatively uncommon in peripheral blood.

Germline V lookup: CDR1 ENHRY, CDR2 SYGVKD. V shed 2 bases, J shed 1 base, and the junction held 7 bases outside the gene matches. This CDR3 is built from 16 residues. Quantitative 5'-RACE was performed with molecular barcodes, and it yielded the TCR beta libraries. Each CDR3 protein gets one entry after TCRdb re-called the 5' RACE reads with MiXCR. In the table there are 500,000 or so distinct CDR3 sequences, roughly 5.3% of which are singletons. The chain combines TRBV10-3 with TRBJ2-7, with 8 nucleotides matching TRBD1. The clonotype was recovered from a male donor with ankylosing spondylitis. The sequencing sample was made of blood, either unsorted or a sorted T cell fraction (not recorded which). The CDR3 DNA reads TGTGCCATCAGTGAGACGGGGCAGGGGGCTTCCTACGAGCAGTACTTC. Amino acid sequence: CAISETGQGASYEQYF.